This T cell receptor beta chain was captured by sequencing in a study of blood T cell repertoires in COVID-19. The overall study: The samples span acute and convalescent COVID-19 from the United States, Italy and Spain. T cells, B-cell-depleted T cells, or PBMCs provided the cDNA or gDNA that served as material.

This CDR3 is 11 amino acids long. V dropped 3 bases and J dropped 7 bases, with 7 bases sitting between them. Germline loops: CDR1 WSHSY, CDR2 SAAADI. In the source study's methods: Nucleated cell number was recorded as an estimate derived from reference gene primer amplification. TCRdb's copy holds only in-frame clones and misses some; the assay was immunoSEQ multiplex PCR. For V, J and clone size, that table is used; D and trimming come from the DNA. The table lists around 230,000 clones, around four fifths of them singletons. The table lists this clone with a few counts. V and J are TRBV10-2 and TRBJ2-7; a weak D match, TRBD2 (5 bases). The sequencing input was peripheral blood. The sequence derives from a woman in her seventies with active or convalescent COVID-19. The CDR3 sequence is CASSDEGEQYF. CDR3 in DNA: TGCGCCAGCAGTGATGAGGGTGAGCAGTACTTC.